Listed below are T cell receptor beta chains from one sample, sequenced in a study of cytomegalovirus exposure and HLA in healthy donors. TCRdb's copy holds only in-frame clones and misses some; the assay was immunoSEQ multiplex PCR. The sample yields 200,000 or so clones, 55% to 75% seen once. The material sequenced was PBMCs. These receptors originate from a man in his forties in good health and CMV-seropositive. Each CDR3 is given with its conserved first and last residue. A D gene is named only where the DNA matches it firmly. Some rows have no size entry. The others give once, few or many, or a class for an expanded clone.

v_gene: TRBV19
j_gene: TRBJ1-1
d_gene: -
abundance: -
CDR3nt: TGTGCCAGTAGTCCTTACATGAACACTGAAGCTTTCTTT
CDR3aa: CASSPYMNTEAFF

v_gene: TRBV28
j_gene: TRBJ2-1
d_gene: TRBD1
abundance: -
CDR3nt: TGTGCCAGCAGTAAGAGGGGACAGTTTAATTGGGGCAATGAGCAGTTCTTC
CDR3aa: CASSKRGQFNWGNEQFF

v_gene: TRBV2
j_gene: TRBJ2-7
d_gene: -
abundance: -
CDR3nt: TGTGCCAGCAGTGAAATTGGGACACCCCAGTACTTC
CDR3aa: CASSEIGTPQYF

v_gene: TRBV6-1
j_gene: TRBJ1-6
d_gene: -
abundance: -
CDR3nt: TGTGCCAGCAGACCGCGGGAAAGGATCTCACCCCTCCACTTT
CDR3aa: CASRPRERISPLHF

v_gene: TRBV4-3
j_gene: TRBJ2-7
d_gene: TRBD1
abundance: -
CDR3nt: TGCGCCAGCAGCCATCAGACAGGGTCGGGCGAGCAGTACTTC
CDR3aa: CASSHQTGSGEQYF

v_gene: TRBV2
j_gene: TRBJ2-1
d_gene: -
abundance: -
CDR3nt: TGTGCCAGCAGTGAATTAAGGACACAAGGTTACAATGAGCAGTTCTTC
CDR3aa: CASSELRTQGYNEQFF

v_gene: TRBV14
j_gene: TRBJ2-1
d_gene: TRBD1
abundance: few
CDR3nt: TGTGCCAGCAGCCAACAACAGGGGCGGTACAATGAGCAGTTCTTC
CDR3aa: CASSQQQGRYNEQFF

v_gene: TRBV28
j_gene: TRBJ1-6
d_gene: -
abundance: few
CDR3nt: TGTGCCAGCAGCTTTATCAATTCACCCCTCCACTTT
CDR3aa: CASSFINSPLHF

v_gene: TRBV28
j_gene: TRBJ1-5
d_gene: TRBD1
abundance: -
CDR3nt: TGTGCCAGCAGTTTATCAGGGACAGGGAATCAGCCCCAGCATTTT
CDR3aa: CASSLSGTGNQPQHF

v_gene: TRBV29-1
j_gene: TRBJ2-1
d_gene: TRBD2
abundance: -
CDR3nt: TGCAGCGTATCTAGCGGCGTCAATTCCTACAATGAGCAGTTCTTC
CDR3aa: CSVSSGVNSYNEQFF

v_gene: TRBV7-2
j_gene: TRBJ1-2
d_gene: -
abundance: -
CDR3nt: TGTGCCAGCAGCCCACAGAGCCAGGGCTATGGCTACACCTTC
CDR3aa: CASSPQSQGYGYTF

v_gene: TRBV7-9
j_gene: TRBJ2-5
d_gene: -
abundance: few
CDR3nt: TGTGCCAGCAGCTTAGCGGTGGGAGAGGAGACCCAGTACTTC
CDR3aa: CASSLAVGEETQYF

v_gene: TRBV12-5
j_gene: TRBJ2-3
d_gene: TRBD2
abundance: -
CDR3nt: TGTGCTAGTGCCCACCGGACTAGCGGGGGCCCATGGACTCCAGATACGCAGTATTTT
CDR3aa: CASAHRTSGGPWTPDTQYF

v_gene: TRBV5-6
j_gene: TRBJ2-7
d_gene: -
abundance: few
CDR3nt: TGTGCCAGCAGCTTCTGGCGGGGTCACGAGCAGTACTTC
CDR3aa: CASSFWRGHEQYF

v_gene: TRBV6-6
j_gene: TRBJ2-3
d_gene: -
abundance: -
CDR3nt: TGTGCCAGCAGTTACTCCCGCGGGAGCACAGATACGCAGTATTTT
CDR3aa: CASSYSRGSTDTQYF

v_gene: TRBV2
j_gene: TRBJ2-3
d_gene: -
abundance: -
CDR3nt: TGTGCCTTCAATTACGGGGGCACAGATACGCAGTATTTT
CDR3aa: CAFNYGGTDTQYF

v_gene: TRBV5-1
j_gene: TRBJ1-1
d_gene: -
abundance: -
CDR3nt: TGCGCCAGCAGCTTAGGGGGGGACATTTTGAACACTGAAGCTTTCTTT
CDR3aa: CASSLGGDILNTEAFF

v_gene: TRBV4-1
j_gene: TRBJ2-3
d_gene: TRBD2
abundance: -
CDR3nt: TGCGCCAGCAGCCAAACGACTCGAGCGGGGAGCACAGATACGCAGTATTTT
CDR3aa: CASSQTTRAGSTDTQYF

v_gene: TRBV7-8
j_gene: TRBJ2-7
d_gene: TRBD2
abundance: -
CDR3nt: TGTGCCAGCAGCTCAGCAATGGGGGATTCGGGGGGGTACTTC
CDR3aa: CASSSAMGDSGGYF

v_gene: TRBV29-1
j_gene: TRBJ2-5
d_gene: -
abundance: -
CDR3nt: TGCAGCGTTGATTACGGGGACACGCTCCAAGAGACCCAGTACTTC
CDR3aa: CSVDYGDTLQETQYF

v_gene: TRBV18
j_gene: TRBJ2-7
d_gene: TRBD1
abundance: -
CDR3nt: TGTGCCGGCTCGGTGGGGACAGGGTCGGTCGAGCAGTACTTC
CDR3aa: CAGSVGTGSVEQYF

v_gene: TRBV5-6
j_gene: TRBJ2-7
d_gene: TRBD2
abundance: -
CDR3nt: TGTGCCAGCAGCCCTGCGGGACTAGCGGGGGGGGCCTACGAGCAGTACTTC
CDR3aa: CASSPAGLAGGAYEQYF

v_gene: TRBV7-9
j_gene: TRBJ2-7
d_gene: -
abundance: -
CDR3nt: TGTGCCAGCAGCTTAGGAGGGCTGTCCTACGAGCAGTACTTC
CDR3aa: CASSLGGLSYEQYF

v_gene: TRBV2
j_gene: TRBJ2-3
d_gene: TRBD2
abundance: -
CDR3nt: TGTGCCAGCACCCGACTAGCGGGGGGGAGCACAGATACGCAGTATTTT
CDR3aa: CASTRLAGGSTDTQYF

v_gene: TRBV6-1
j_gene: TRBJ2-6
d_gene: -
abundance: -
CDR3nt: TGTGCCAGCACGGGCTCTGGGGCCAACGTCCTGACTTTC
CDR3aa: CASTGSGANVLTF

v_gene: TRBV27
j_gene: TRBJ1-2
d_gene: -
abundance: -
CDR3nt: TGTGCCAGCAGGGACAGATTCTATGGCTACACCTTC
CDR3aa: CASRDRFYGYTF

v_gene: TRBV6-4
j_gene: TRBJ2-1
d_gene: TRBD2
abundance: -
CDR3nt: TGTGCCAGCAGTCGGAGTAGCGGGGGGGCCAATGAGCAGTTCTTC
CDR3aa: CASSRSSGGANEQFF

v_gene: TRBV15
j_gene: TRBJ2-3
d_gene: -
abundance: -
CDR3nt: TGTGCCACCAGCAGAGATGAGGGGGCAGATACGCAGTATTTT
CDR3aa: CATSRDEGADTQYF

v_gene: TRBV27
j_gene: TRBJ2-3
d_gene: TRBD2
abundance: -
CDR3nt: TGTGCCAGCAGTCCCCGACTAGCGGGGGGGACAGATACGCAGTATTTT
CDR3aa: CASSPRLAGGTDTQYF

v_gene: TRBV28
j_gene: TRBJ2-7
d_gene: -
abundance: few
CDR3nt: TGTGCCAGCAGTCCCACCCGGTCCGAGCAGTACTTC
CDR3aa: CASSPTRSEQYF